These T cell receptor beta chains were read from a single sample in a study of beta chain features in type 1 diabetes. The protocol was immunoSEQ multiplex PCR, while the TCRdb copy is restricted to in-frame clones and leaves out a portion. The sample holds hundreds of thousands of clones, 10% to 15% seen once. The sample was naive CD4+ T cells from blood. These receptors originate from a man aged 18 to 35 with type 1 diabetes. CDR3s include the opening cysteine and the closing phenylalanine or tryptophan. The order of the fields is clone size, V gene, CDR3 protein. The size of a clone is reported for some rows only, either as once, few or many, or as a class for expanded clones.

>few|TRBV30
CAWRSRNSYEQYF
>few|TRBV2
CASSAGLAGEGEQFF
>few|TRBV6-1
CASSETGYEQYF
>few|TRBV4-1
CASSQESQETQYF
>-|TRBV5-1
CASSLGEGTEAFF
>few|TRBV5-4
CASSLGTGVQNTGELFF
>few|TRBV27
CASSPGVVEANVLTF
>few|TRBV7-2
CASSLIQETQYF
>few|TRBV7-9
CASSLIRQGYTEAFF
>few|TRBV29-1
CSARYTYEQYF
>few|TRBV4-1
CASSQPGGHYGYTF
>-|TRBV4-1
CASSQPLRGKDYGYTF
>-|TRBV2
CASSLQGTGGYTF
>few|TRBV10-3
CAISESTGPTGYGYTF
>-|TRBV7-9
CASSQTRDKPSNYGYTF
>few|TRBV9
CASSVAANTEAFF
>-|TRBV9
CASSVATLYSYNSPLHF
>few|TRBV11-2
CASSPGGISTDTQYF
>few|TRBV7-9
CASSLAQLNYEQYF
>-|TRBV6-6
CASTPGGGAYNEQFF
>few|TRBV7-9
CASSRSGEKLFF
>few|TRBV6-5
CASSRTGTGWDEQYF
>-|TRBV14
CASSQPSAPDTQYF
>-|TRBV30
CAWSVSQGAYNEQFF
>-|TRBV27
CASSLDRVPYNEQFF
>few|TRBV2
CASRTEGSGYGYTF
>-|TRBV7-2
CASSLGFAGLPEAFF
>-|TRBV6-1
CASSATSPNEQFF